The 18 T cell receptor beta chains reported below all come from one sample, sequenced in a study of blood T cell repertoires in COVID-19 (dated by TCRdb to about 2020). The method was the immunoSEQ multiplex PCR assay. The table was pulled from immuneACCESS by TCRdb, which kept in-frame rearrangements only. Such tables lose some clones; where checked, under half of the loss comes from unresolved V genes, and the rest has no known cause. The sample table records 250,000 to 300,000 clones; around 90% of these occur just once. The top ten clones comprise about 10% of the sample. Sequenced: peripheral blood. All receptors derive from a woman in her 70s with COVID-19, enrolled during active disease.

This clone has a handful of counts. The chain employs TRBV6-2 or TRBV6-3 and TRBJ2-7, with D possibly being TRBD1 (5 bases). Trimming took off 4 bases at V and 2 bases at J, with 12 bases between the two ends. Germline V gene sequence: CDR1 MNHEY, CDR2 SVGEGT. There are 14 residues in the CDR3. CDR3 sequence reads: CASSSAGYPYEQYF. DNA for the CDR3: TGTGCCAGCAGTTCTGCAGGGTATCCCTACGAGCAGTACTTC.

This chain connects TRBV7-9 to TRBJ1-1; D uncertain. The CDR3 covers 11 residues. Per germline, CDR1 SEHNR and CDR2 FQNEAQ (reference sequence). Trimming stripped 0 bases from V and 8 bases from J, with 4 bases between. The CDR3 bases are TGTGCCAGCAGCTTAGCCAGGGAAGCTTTCTTT. Translated: CASSLAREAFF.

This sequence joins TRBV11-3 and TRBJ2-3; TRBD2 matches at 11 bases. Germline V CDR1 and CDR2: SGHNT, YENEEA. CDR3 length equals 13 residues. J gave up 5 bases and V 9 bases, and 4 bases lay outside the gene matches. DNA of the CDR3: TGTGCCAGACAACTAGCGGGAGAAGATACGCAGTATTTT. This encodes CARQLAGEDTQYF.

CDR3 sequence: CASSNRTRVHNQPQHF. The CDR3 DNA reads as TGTGCCAGCAGCAATCGAACGAGGGTGCACAATCAGCCCCAGCATTTT. V is TRBV21-1 and J is TRBJ1-5. TRBV21-1 is a pseudogene locus. This CDR3 spans 16 amino acids.

A few counts support this clone. This chain uses TRBV2 with TRBJ1-3, with 8 bases matching TRBD1. The CDR3 spans 15 residues. J lost 6 bases, V lost 2 bases, and 6 bases had no gene match. Germline V CDR1 and CDR2: SNHLY, FYNNEI. Here the CDR3 DNA reads TGTGCCAGCAGTGAACAGGGGGCGGCTTTAAACACCATATATTTT. Translating it yields CASSEQGAALNTIYF.

Points on this clone: Other DNA sequences in the sample encode the same CDR3. This sequence joins TRBV5-1 and TRBJ1-3; D unclear. The CDR3 totals 15 residues. Germline CDR1 SGHRS, CDR2 YFSETQ. Trimming removed 0 bases from V and 0 bases from J, with 7 bases in between. The CDR3 coding sequence is TGCGCCAGCAGCTTGGCCGGGAGCTCTGGAAACACCATATATTTT. Encoded protein: CASSLAGSSGNTIYF.

V usage is TRBV6-5 and J usage is TRBJ1-6; 7 nucleotides agree with TRBD1. The J segment lost 4 bases and the V segment lost 6 bases, leaving 3 bases of the junction unmatched. This CDR3 region has 14 residues. The germline gives CDR1 MNHEY, CDR2 SVGAGI. The CDR3 here is CASSTGDYNSPLHF. CDR3 DNA: TGTGCCAGCAGCACAGGGGATTATAATTCACCCCTCCACTTT.

V is TRBV11-2 and J is TRBJ1-1; TRBD1 might be the D (6 bases). V dropped 7 bases and J dropped 3 bases, with 15 bases sitting between them. Per the germline V gene, CDR1 is SGHAT and CDR2 is FQNNGV. This CDR3 contains 14 residues. CDR3 region: CASTLQGLYTEAFF. The CDR3 DNA sequence: TGTGCCAGCACTTTACAGGGACTATACACTGAAGCTTTCTTT.

The chain is built from TRBV10-3 and TRBJ2-7; D possibly corresponds to TRBD1 (6 bases). The CDR3 spans 15 residues. Trimming left V 2 bases short and J 6 bases short, with 17 bases between. In germline, CDR1 is ENHRY, CDR2 SYGVKD. The CDR3 reads CAISETPPGVGEQYF. Here the CDR3 DNA reads TGTGCCATCAGTGAGACCCCCCCAGGGGTTGGCGAGCAGTACTTC.

V usage is TRBV5-1 and J usage is TRBJ2-1; 8 bases line up with TRBD2. The trim removed 1 base at V and 9 bases at J, leaving 9 bases unmatched. Germline lookup yields CDR1 SGHRS and CDR2 YFSETQ. The CDR3 loop spans 15 amino acids. CDR3 sequence: CASSLLLAEGGEQFF. The CDR3 DNA is TGCGCCAGCAGCTTGTTACTAGCGGAGGGTGGTGAGCAGTTCTTC.

The chain joins TRBV7-9 to TRBJ1-5; TRBD1 matches at 7 bases. The V segment lost 4 bases and the J segment 9 bases; nucleotides outside the gene matches: 9. The CDR3 is made up of 14 amino acids. CDR1 and CDR2 from the germline V gene are SEHNR and FQNEAQ (reference sequence). The CDR3 coding sequence is TGTGCCAGCAGCTCGGGACAGAGGGGTTCGCCCCAGCATTTT. It codes for CASSSGQRGSPQHF.

The table lists this clone with a few counts. The CDR3 bases are TGTGCCAGTAGAATACGGGGGGGCGAGTATGGCTACACCTTC. Translated, it gives CASRIRGGEYGYTF. The chain uses TRBV19 and TRBJ1-2, with a possible D match to TRBD1 (6 bases). Trimming pared 6 bases from V and 5 bases from J, leaving 16 bases between. CDR3 length: 14 amino acids. Germline CDR1 is LNHDA and CDR2 is SQIVND (reference sequence).

This clone was seen just once. The chain joins TRBV18 to TRBJ1-2; 12 bases line up with TRBD1. Germline CDR1 is KGHSH and CDR2 is LQKENI. V shed 0 bases and J 2 bases; nucleotides not matched to a gene: 7. The length of the CDR3 is 18 residues. CDR3 region: CASSPPEGQGAVNYGYTF. The CDR3 DNA reads as TGTGCCAGCTCACCACCAGAGGGACAGGGGGCCGTCAACTATGGCTACACCTTC.

The CDR3 spells CASSSKTVSYEQYF. CDR3 bases: TGTGCCAGCAGCTCTAAGACAGTTTCCTACGAGCAGTACTTC. The chain is built from TRBV5-4 and TRBJ2-7, with a tentative D call TRBD1 (5 bases). V dropped 3 bases and J dropped 1 base, with 11 bases sitting between them. Germline-derived CDR1 and CDR2 are SGHNT and YYREEE (reference sequence). The CDR3 contains 14 residues.

This clone was seen once. The rearrangement uses TRBV19 and TRBJ1-5; possible D gene TRBD1, 6 bases. In germline, CDR1 is LNHDA, CDR2 SQIVND (reference sequence). Trimming removed 3 bases at V and 6 bases at J, with 18 bases between. This CDR3 has 16 residues. This CDR3 reads CASSITRTGGFQPQHF. In DNA, the CDR3 is TGTGCCAGTAGTATTACGAGGACGGGGGGCTTTCAGCCCCAGCATTTT.

This clone was seen more than once but under ten times. The V gene is TRBV28, the J gene TRBJ1-5, with 10 nucleotides matching TRBD1. Looked up from germline, CDR1 is MDHEN and CDR2 is SYDVKM. The CDR3 runs to 15 residues. The V segment lost 4 bases and the J segment 9 bases; nucleotides outside the gene matches: 9. The CDR3 loop is CASSSTGTGVRPQHF. The CDR3 DNA is TGTGCCAGCAGTTCCACCGGGACAGGGGTGAGGCCCCAGCATTTT.

The rearrangement links TRBV5-1 to TRBJ2-3; 8 nucleotides match TRBD2. The V segment lost 0 bases and the J segment 0 bases; nucleotides outside the gene matches: 0. The CDR3 loop spans 15 amino acids. Germline CDR1 SGHRS, CDR2 YFSETQ. This CDR3 reads CASSLERGSTDTQYF. The CDR3 nucleotides are TGCGCCAGCAGCTTGGAGCGGGGGAGCACAGATACGCAGTATTTT.

This chain uses TRBV5-1 with TRBJ2-5; D remains unclear. Trimming stripped 4 bases from V and 1 base from J, with 8 bases between. Germline V gene lookup returns CDR1 SGHRS and CDR2 YFSETQ. The CDR3 is made up of 13 amino acids. CDR3 residues: CASSNPGQETQYF. DNA for the CDR3: TGCGCCAGCAGCAACCCCGGCCAAGAGACCCAGTACTTC.